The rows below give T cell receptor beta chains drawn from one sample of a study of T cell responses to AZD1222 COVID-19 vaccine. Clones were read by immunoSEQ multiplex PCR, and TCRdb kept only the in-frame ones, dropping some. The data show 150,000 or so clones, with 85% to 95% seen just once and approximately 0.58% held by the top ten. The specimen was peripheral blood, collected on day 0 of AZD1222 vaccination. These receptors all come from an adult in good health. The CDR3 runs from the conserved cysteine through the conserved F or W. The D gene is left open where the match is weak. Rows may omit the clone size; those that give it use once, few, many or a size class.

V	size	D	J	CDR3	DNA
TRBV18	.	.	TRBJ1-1	CASSPPDREAFF	TGTGCCAGCTCACCACCCGACAGAGAAGCTTTCTTT
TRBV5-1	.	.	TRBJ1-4	CASSLQVAGANEKLFF	TGCGCCAGCAGCTTGCAGGTGGCGGGCGCTAATGAAAAACTGTTTTTT
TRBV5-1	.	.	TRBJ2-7	CASSWDNYEQYF	TGCGCCAGCAGCTGGGACAACTACGAGCAGTACTTC
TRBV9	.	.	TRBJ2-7	CASSDGPGDEQYF	TGTGCCAGCAGCGATGGCCCTGGGGACGAGCAGTACTTC
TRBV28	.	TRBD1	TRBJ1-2	CASILQGGYGYTF	TGTGCCAGCATCCTACAGGGGGGATATGGCTACACCTTC
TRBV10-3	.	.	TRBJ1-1	CAIRTSQEGAEAFF	TGTGCCATCAGGACATCACAGGAAGGGGCTGAAGCTTTCTTT
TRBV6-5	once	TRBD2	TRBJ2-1	CASSSQQLAGNEQFF	TGTGCCAGCAGTTCCCAACAACTAGCGGGAAATGAGCAGTTCTTC
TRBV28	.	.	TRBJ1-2	CASSFQGGLGYTF	TGTGCCAGCAGTTTCCAAGGGGGACTCGGCTACACCTTC
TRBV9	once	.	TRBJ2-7	CASSVKDRPSYEQYF	TGTGCCAGCAGCGTTAAGGACAGACCTTCCTACGAGCAGTACTTC
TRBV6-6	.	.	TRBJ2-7	CASTPVAGYEQYF	TGTGCCAGCACCCCGGTGGCAGGATACGAGCAGTACTTC
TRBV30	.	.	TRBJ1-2	CAWGRVSGYTF	TGTGCCTGGGGCAGGGTGAGTGGCTACACCTTC
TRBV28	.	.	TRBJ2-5	CASSLSRSGWETQYF	TGTGCCAGCAGTTTGAGTAGGTCGGGATGGGAGACCCAGTACTTC
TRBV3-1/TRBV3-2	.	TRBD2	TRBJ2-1	CASSPTSGSSYNEQFF	TGTGCCAGCAGCCCTACTAGCGGGAGTTCCTACAATGAGCAGTTCTTC
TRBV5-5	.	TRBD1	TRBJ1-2	CASSPDRDYGYTF	TGTGCCAGCAGCCCTGACAGGGACTATGGCTACACCTTC
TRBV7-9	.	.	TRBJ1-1	CASSLEGRLNTEAFF	TGTGCCAGCAGCTTAGAGGGTCGACTGAACACTGAAGCTTTCTTT
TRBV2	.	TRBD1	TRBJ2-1	CASSEDAGGDNEQFF	TGTGCCAGCAGCGAAGACGCAGGGGGAGACAATGAGCAGTTCTTC
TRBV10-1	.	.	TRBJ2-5	CASSVDPIGKTQYF	TGCGCCAGCAGTGTGGACCCTATCGGAAAGACCCAGTACTTC
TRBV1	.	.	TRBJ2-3	CTSSQDLGVVEGTDTQYF	TGCACCAGCAGCCAAGATCTCGGTGTAGTAGAGGGCACAGATACGCAGTATTTT
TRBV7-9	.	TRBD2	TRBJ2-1	CASSKAGVNEQFF	TGTGCCAGCAGTAAAGCGGGAGTAAATGAGCAGTTCTTC
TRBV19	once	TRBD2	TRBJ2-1	CASSIRLAGNYNEQFF	TGTGCCAGTAGTATTCGACTAGCGGGAAATTACAATGAGCAGTTCTTC
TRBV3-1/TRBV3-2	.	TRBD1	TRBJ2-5	CASSRGQDQETQYF	TGTGCCAGCAGCCGGGGACAGGACCAAGAGACCCAGTACTTC
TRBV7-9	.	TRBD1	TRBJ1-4	CASSLDGTGEKLFF	TGTGCCAGCAGCTTAGACGGGACAGGGGAAAAACTGTTTTTT
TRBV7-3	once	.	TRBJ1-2	CASSLTSGADGYTF	TGTGCCAGCAGCTTAACCAGTGGAGCGGACGGCTACACCTTC
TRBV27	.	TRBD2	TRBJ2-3	CASSFGTSGTDTQYF	TGTGCCAGCAGTTTCGGGACTAGCGGGACAGATACGCAGTATTTT
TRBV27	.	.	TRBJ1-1	CASSVVPPTDEAFF	TGTGCCAGCAGTGTCGTTCCCCCGACAGATGAAGCTTTCTTT
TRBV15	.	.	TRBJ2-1	CATHEEGRNEQFF	TGTGCCACCCACGAGGAGGGGAGAAATGAGCAGTTCTTC
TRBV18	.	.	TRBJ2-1	CASSAQGGIGNEQFF	TGTGCCAGCTCAGCCCAAGGGGGGATTGGGAATGAGCAGTTCTTC
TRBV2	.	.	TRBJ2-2	CASSELTGELFF	TGTGCCAGCAGTGAACTCACCGGGGAGCTGTTTTTT
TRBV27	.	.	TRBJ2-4	CASRTYSRGLAKNIQYF	TGTGCCAGCCGAACCTACTCCCGAGGCTTAGCCAAAAACATTCAGTACTTC
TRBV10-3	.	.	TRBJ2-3	CAIKKEAADTQYF	TGTGCCATCAAGAAAGAGGCTGCAGATACGCAGTATTTT
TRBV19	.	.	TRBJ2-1	CAIYWAEQFF	TGTGCCATATATTGGGCCGAGCAGTTCTTC
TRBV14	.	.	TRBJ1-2	CASSPIRTGGYGYTF	TGTGCCAGCAGCCCGATTAGGACGGGGGGCTATGGCTACACCTTC
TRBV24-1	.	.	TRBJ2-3	CATSDYQGTDTQYF	TGTGCCACCAGTGATTACCAGGGTACAGATACGCAGTATTTT
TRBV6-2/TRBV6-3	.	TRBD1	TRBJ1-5	CASSSRSIYGQGSNQPQHF	TGTGCCAGCAGTTCCCGGAGTATATACGGACAGGGTAGCAATCAGCCCCAGCATTTT
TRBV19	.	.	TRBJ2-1	CASSMATVNEQFF	TGTGCCAGTAGTATGGCGACCGTCAATGAGCAGTTCTTC
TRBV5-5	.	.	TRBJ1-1	CASSLAPGEAFF	TGTGCCAGCAGCTTGGCCCCAGGGGAAGCTTTCTTT
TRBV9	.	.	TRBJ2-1	CASSVGTVGGGSYNEQFF	TGTGCCAGCAGCGTAGGGACGGTGGGCGGAGGCTCCTACAATGAGCAGTTCTTC
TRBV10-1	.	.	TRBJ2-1	CASSEATGGSYNEQFF	TGCGCCAGCAGTGAGGCCACAGGTGGCTCCTACAATGAGCAGTTCTTC
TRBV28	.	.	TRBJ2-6	CASLGANVLTF	TGTGCCAGCCTTGGGGCCAACGTCCTGACTTTC
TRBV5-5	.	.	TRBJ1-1	CASSRGPINEAFF	TGTGCCAGCAGCCGGGGACCGATTAATGAAGCTTTCTTT
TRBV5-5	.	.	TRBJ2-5	CASSGTGAAETQYF	TGTGCCAGCAGCGGGACTGGGGCTGCAGAGACCCAGTACTTC
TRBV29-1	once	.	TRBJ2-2	CSVDGLTLGELFF	TGCAGCGTTGACGGACTCACCCTCGGGGAGCTGTTTTTT
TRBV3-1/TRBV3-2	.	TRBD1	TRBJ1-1	CASSPDRGTEAFF	TGTGCCAGCAGCCCGGACAGGGGAACTGAAGCTTTCTTT
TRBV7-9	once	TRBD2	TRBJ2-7	CASSLGLADTYEQYF	TGTGCCAGCAGCTTGGGACTAGCAGATACCTACGAGCAGTACTTC
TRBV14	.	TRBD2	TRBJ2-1	CASSQPPLAGGPNEQFF	TGTGCCAGCAGCCAACCCCCTCTAGCGGGAGGGCCTAATGAGCAGTTCTTC
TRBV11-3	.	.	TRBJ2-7	CASAGTDGNEQYF	TGTGCCAGCGCCGGGACTGATGGGAACGAGCAGTACTTC
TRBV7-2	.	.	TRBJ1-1	CASRWEPMNTEAFF	TGTGCCAGCAGATGGGAACCTATGAACACTGAAGCTTTCTTT
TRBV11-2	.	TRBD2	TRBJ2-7	CASSLDGTSGSYEQYF	TGTGCCAGCAGCTTAGACGGGACTAGCGGTTCCTACGAGCAGTACTTC
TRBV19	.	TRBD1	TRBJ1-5	CASSAHVGTGLSQPQHF	TGTGCCAGTAGCGCACACGTGGGGACAGGGCTAAGTCAGCCCCAGCATTTT
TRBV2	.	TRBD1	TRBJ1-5	CASSKQGGSNQPQHF	TGTGCCAGCAGTAAACAGGGGGGAAGCAATCAGCCCCAGCATTTT
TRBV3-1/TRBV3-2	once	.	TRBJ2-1	CARRSRKFF	TGTGCCAGACGCAGCCGTAAGTTCTTC
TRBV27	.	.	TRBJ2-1	CASRAGNEQFF	TGTGCCTCCCGGGCGGGCAATGAGCAGTTCTTC
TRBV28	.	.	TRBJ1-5	CASSLGYRQPQHF	TGTGCCAGCAGTCTGGGGTACAGGCAGCCCCAGCATTTT
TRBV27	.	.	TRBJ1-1	CASSSYTGGTEAFF	TGTGCCAGCAGTTCCTATACCGGGGGCACTGAAGCTTTCTTT
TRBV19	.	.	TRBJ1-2	CATTRAGSYGYTF	TGTGCCACCACTCGGGCCGGGAGCTATGGCTACACCTTC
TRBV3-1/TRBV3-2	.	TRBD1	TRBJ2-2	CASSHRQGSGELFF	TGTGCCAGCAGCCACAGACAGGGCTCCGGGGAGCTGTTTTTT
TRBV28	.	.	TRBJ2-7	CASSRDSYEQYF	TGTGCCAGCAGCCGGGACTCCTACGAGCAGTACTTC
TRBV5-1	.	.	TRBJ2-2	CAIMTENTGELFF	TGCGCCATCATGACAGAGAACACCGGGGAGCTGTTTTTT
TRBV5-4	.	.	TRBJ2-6	CASSGGTPVSGANVLTF	TGTGCCAGCAGTGGGGGGACACCCGTCTCTGGGGCCAACGTCCTGACTTTC